This TCR beta chain was found in a study of PD-1 blockade in classical Hodgkin lymphoma. Study results and caveats: While CD8+ TCR diversity did not rise significantly by C4D1, CD4+ TCR diversity did.

The repertoire was sequenced with immunoSEQ multiplex PCR; TCRdb's copy has only in-frame clones and lacks some. The top ten clones hold roughly 0.29% of a sample with around 37,000 clones, 90% to 95% of them seen once. Time point reported: cycle 4 day 1 (C4D1), after six to seven weeks of nivolumab. All trial patients relapsed after autologous stem cell transplantation. Thawed PBMCs yielded CD4+ T cells through magnetic negative selection. Best outcomes ranged across complete response, partial response and progressive disease. The CDR3 runs 14 residues. Germline V lookup: CDR1 SGHTA, CDR2 FQGTGA. The V gene end was trimmed by 5 bases and the J gene end by 4 bases; junction bases not matched to a gene: 7. A remark on this clone: Its cognate antigen is unknown.

The sequence was collected from a human donor with classical Hodgkin lymphoma. The input for sequencing was CD4+ T cells from blood, taken before the fourth cycle of nivolumab. The rearrangement joins TRBV7-3 to TRBJ2-5; 7 bases are a match to TRBD1. DNA for the CDR3: TGTGCCAGCAGCGCCGGACAGGTGGGAGAGACCCAGTACTTC. This codes for CASSAGQVGETQYF.